This T cell receptor (beta chain) was recorded in a study of T cells after yellow fever vaccination. Study background: Fractions low in cell number were prepared with SMART-Seq v4 Ultra Low Input. Study-level findings and limits: Post-booster repertoires contained most primary-vaccination clones again (roughly 96% CD4, about 90% CD8).

CDR3 length: 14 residues. Germline loops: CDR1 SGHTA, CDR2 FQGNSA. Trimming left V 4 bases short and J 2 bases short, with 12 bases between. The TCR cDNA carried a universal primer site and UMIs from 5'RACE template switching. TCRdb fed the 5' RACE reads into MiXCR, producing one record per CDR3 protein. The sample lists around 310,000 distinct CDR3 sequences; 8.5% to 9% were seen once. This clonotype has only a few counts. The target antigen is unknown. The chain couples TRBV7-2 to TRBJ2-7; no clear D. This sequence originates from a man younger than 35 who received the YFV17D yellow fever vaccine. Sequencing used PBMCs, obtained on the day of the first yellow fever vaccination. The CDR3 nucleotides are TGTGCCAGCAGCTCCATCCCCGGAACCTACGAGCAGTACGTC. This codes for CASSSIPGTYEQYV.